This T cell receptor beta chain was sequenced during a study of T cell changes during pregnancy in multiple sclerosis. TCRdb's copy holds only in-frame clones and misses some; the assay was immunoSEQ multiplex PCR. The data contain 70,000 to 80,000 clones, 94% of them singletons. This TCR was sampled from a female donor with multiple sclerosis, enrolled in a pregnancy study. The sequences come from peripheral blood, collected in the third trimester of pregnancy.

For the CDR3, the DNA is TGTGCCAGCAGCTTAGGAAGGGGGAGCTCCTACGAGCAGTACTTC. Protein product: CASSLGRGSSYEQYF. The chain joins TRBV7-2 to TRBJ2-7; tentatively, D is TRBD1 (6 bases). Germline V gene sequence: CDR1 SGHTA, CDR2 FQGNSA. The CDR3 is 15 amino acids. V lost 1 base to trimming and J lost 0 bases, with 10 bases between them.